This T cell receptor (beta chain) was captured in a study of response to subunit inactivated influenza vaccine. The ends were cut back, 2 bases at V and 4 bases at J, with 15 bases in the middle. Germline V gene sequence: CDR1 MNHEY, CDR2 SVGAGI. This CDR3 has 15 amino acids. This clonotype has more than one count but fewer than ten. TCRdb re-analysed the RT-PCR reads in MiXCR, keeping a single row per CDR3 protein. Counted here are a few hundred thousand distinct CDR3 sequences, roughly 10% occurring once; the ten biggest clones make up about 10%. The same specimen was also included in a second study, on T cells expressing NK-cell markers. That paper states: The TCR beta cDNA came from 5'RACE template switching with UMIs. Several experiments employed an anti-gamma-delta TCR antibody to confine sorting to alpha-beta TCR T cells. In a group of 5 or 6 donors, dominant NKG2C+ clonotypes represented about 1.0-7.5% of CD8+ T cells. The leading position in the CD3+CD56-NKG2C+ fraction of a handful of donors also went to these clonotypes. Certain NKG2C+ T cell clones were expanded, and their HCMV specificity remained unclear.

The clonotype was recovered from a man aged 50 or older who received an inactivated influenza vaccine. The rearrangement links TRBV6-5 to TRBJ2-7; maybe TRBD2 (5 bases). The sequences come from PBMCs from blood, collected on the day of vaccination. CDR3 residues: CASSYDASSAYEQYF. The CDR3 coding sequence is TGTGCCAGCAGTTACGACGCTAGCTCGGCGTACGAGCAGTACTTC.